This T cell receptor beta chain came from a study of cytomegalovirus exposure and HLA in healthy donors. Study-level background: Among about 179 million T cells, an earlier analysis found about 110 million unique TCR beta sequences. Early on, a data release was issued that held tens of millions of unique TCRs from HLA-typed donors.

CDR1 is MNHEY, CDR2 SMNVEV, per germline (reference sequence). The length of the CDR3 is 14 residues. Trimming pared 5 bases from V and 9 bases from J, leaving 18 bases between. The PCR made use of 60 Vbeta and 13 Jbeta primers. As processed by the authors: Later reanalysis found 75 million to 100 million unique TCR beta chains, around 10 million of them shared. The table came from immunoSEQ multiplex PCR; TCRdb's copy has only in-frame clones and leaves some out. D and trimming come from the DNA, and the V and J calls and clone size come from that table. The sample includes 130,000 to 150,000 clones, 70% to 75% of them seen just once. Study-wide results and limits: It was taken for granted in presence/absence analyses that sequencing depth across donors was roughly uniform.

With regard to this clone: No antigen is known for it.

The specimen was PBMCs. The V gene is TRBV27, the J gene TRBJ2-3; possible D gene TRBD2, 6 bases. The receptor was derived from a woman aged 35 to 49 in good health and CMV-seronegative. CDR3 sequence reads: CASSPILAGRTQYF. The CDR3, as DNA: TGTGCCAGCAGTCCCATACTCGCAGGGAGGACGCAGTATTTT.